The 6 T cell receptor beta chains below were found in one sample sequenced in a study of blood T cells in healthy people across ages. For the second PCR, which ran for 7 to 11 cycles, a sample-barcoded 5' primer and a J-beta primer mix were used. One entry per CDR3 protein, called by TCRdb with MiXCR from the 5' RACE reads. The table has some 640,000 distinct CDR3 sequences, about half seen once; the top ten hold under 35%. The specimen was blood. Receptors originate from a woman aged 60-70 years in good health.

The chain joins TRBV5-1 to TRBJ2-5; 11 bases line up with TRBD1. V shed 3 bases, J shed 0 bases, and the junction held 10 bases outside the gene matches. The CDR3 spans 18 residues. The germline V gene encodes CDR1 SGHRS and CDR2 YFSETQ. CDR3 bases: TGCGCCAGCAGCTCAGGACAGGGGGCTTTCTACGACCAAGAGACCCAGTACTTC. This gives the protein CASSSGQGAFYDQETQYF.

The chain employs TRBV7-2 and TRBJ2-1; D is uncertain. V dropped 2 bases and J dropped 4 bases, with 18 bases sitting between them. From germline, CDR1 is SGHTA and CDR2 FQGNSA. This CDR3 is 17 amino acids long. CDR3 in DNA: TGTGCCAGCAGCTTACTACGTGGAACCCCCGGGTACAATGAGCAGTTCTTC. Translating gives CASSLLRGTPGYNEQFF.

The CDR3 nucleotides read TGCAGTGCTAGAGGCACTAGCGGGAAATACGAGCAGTACTTC. As protein: CSARGTSGKYEQYF. This chain connects TRBV20-1 to TRBJ2-7; 10 bases are a match to TRBD2. The CDR3 loop spans 14 amino acids. Germline CDR1 is DFQATT and CDR2 is SNEGSKA (reference sequence). V was clipped by 1 base and J by 4 bases; unmatched bases: 4.

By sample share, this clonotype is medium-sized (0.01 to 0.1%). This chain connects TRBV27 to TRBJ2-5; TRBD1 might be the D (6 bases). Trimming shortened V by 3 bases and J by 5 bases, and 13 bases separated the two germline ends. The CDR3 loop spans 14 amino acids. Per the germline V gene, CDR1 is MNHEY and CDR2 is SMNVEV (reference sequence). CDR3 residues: CASSLRLGGETQYF. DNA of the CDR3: TGTGCCAGCAGTTTGAGACTTGGGGGCGAGACCCAGTACTTC.

The CDR3 spells CATSRPTGTTGEQFF. DNA for the CDR3: TGTGCCACCAGCAGACCTACCGGGACGACGGGTGAGCAGTTCTTC. The rearrangement joins TRBV15 to TRBJ2-1; D may be TRBD1 or TRBD2 (5 bases each). This CDR3 has 15 residues. Trimming pared 2 bases from V and 9 bases from J, leaving 17 bases between. In germline, CDR1 is LNHNV, CDR2 YYDKDF (reference sequence).

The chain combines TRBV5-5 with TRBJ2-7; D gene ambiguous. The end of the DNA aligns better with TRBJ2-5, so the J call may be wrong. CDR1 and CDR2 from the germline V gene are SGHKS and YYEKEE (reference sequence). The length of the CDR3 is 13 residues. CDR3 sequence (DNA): TGTGCCAGCAGCCTTCCAGGCGGAGAGACCCAGTACTTC. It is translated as CASSLPGGETQYF.